The following is a TCR beta chain sequence with its context. This clonotype was recorded at least ten times. Its cognate antigen has yet to be identified. Base-call qualities are not available, and no considerably larger clone is one nucleotide away. The TCR beta CDR3 regions were amplified from RNA transcripts. A first-round RT-PCR of the TCR CDR3 used the HTBI primer set with the Qiagen OneStep RT-PCR kit. The libraries were constructed in a second round of multiplex PCR and then size-selected and purified. Sequencing of the libraries was done on an Illumina HiSeq2000 using paired-end 100 bp reads. The paper's data handling went like this. SOAPnuke was used to process the raw data, with reads discarded if the reads contained adapters or uncalled bases, had a mean Phred below 15, or lacked an exact constant-primer or identifier match. COPE v1.2.5 was used to merge high-quality paired reads, and clonotypes were defined as unique nucleotide sequences. Clonotypes were aligned to IMGT TRBV, TRBD and TRBJ reference segments using MiTCR v1.1. Only V-J combinations with frequency above 0.0001, covering roughly 99% of repertoires, were analysed. The TCS score was defined as the ratio of F50 (clonal expansion) to E x V (chaos), calculated using BLOSUM62-based TCRdist between CDR3 peptides within each V-J. Welch's t-statistics and random forest reduced 514 V-J features to 13, which were used in a naive Bayes classifier (R e1071). TCRdb itself trimmed the public reads at Q25 with fastp, ran MiXCR and retained productive beta chains. When rows share a CDR3 protein, they turn into one entry using the most common DNA and genes. The authors' filters were not applied to this entry. This sample comprises more than 500,000 distinct CDR3 sequences, roughly 15% of them detected only once. The ten largest clones capture 25% to 30% of the sample.

In the germline V gene (reference sequence), CDR1 corresponds to GTSNPN and CDR2 to SVGIG. Reading from cysteine to phenylalanine, the CDR3 counts 13 amino acids. The CDR3 DNA has 39 bases and is translated from base 1. V loses 2 bases, J loses 8 bases, and the germline ends lie 13 bases apart. These data come from a study of T cells in Graves' hyperthyroidism and ophthalmopathy (dated by TCRdb to the late 2010s). About the full investigation: Peripheral blood samples were taken at initial diagnosis, before any treatment was given. Prospective prediction of ophthalmopathy was tested in an independent validation cohort of approximately 18 hyperthyroidism patients and 17 patients who later progressed to ophthalmopathy. A discovery cohort of around 98 patients, roughly 40 with Graves' ophthalmopathy and under 60 with stable Graves' hyperthyroidism, was used to find distinguishing TCR V-J signatures. In more than 5 Graves' hyperthyroidism patients, the study also compared T-cell repertoires from thyroid tissue with T-cell repertoires from blood. After blood sampling, hyperthyroidism patients were treated with methimazole at a starting dose of 30 mg daily, and ophthalmopathy patients were treated with high-dose intravenous methylprednisolone. TCR Vbeta CDR3 sequencing of 135 peripheral blood samples (43 ophthalmopathy, around 80 hyperthyroidism and approximately 17 progressor patients) is reported in the paper. The roughly 91 discovery patients were randomly divided into training and test sets at a 7:3 ratio.

What the work shows at the level of the full study, not this receptor alone: No statistical method was used to set the sample size in advance, and investigators knew the group allocation. Most expanded thyroid clonotypes (frequency above 0.001) were also found in blood, which suggests that blood repertoires may mirror thyroid immune responses. In validation, the model predicted progression to ophthalmopathy a median of 6.5 months before onset, with approximately 71% sensitivity and roughly 72% specificity. A 13 V-J signature model separated ophthalmopathy from stable hyperthyroidism, with approximately 87% sensitivity and roughly 82% specificity in cross-validation and 80%/75% in testing.

Ophthalmopathy patients had moderately to severely active disease, Clinical Activity Score of at least 3, NOSPECS grade of at least 4, and duration under 3 months. Exclusion was applied to patients with uncontrolled infections, other autoimmune diseases, pregnancy or lactation. Clinical symptoms, serum thyroxine and TRAb, thyroid ultrasound, and orbital computed tomography formed the basis for the diagnoses. PBMCs were separated from over 9 ml of fresh peripheral blood using Ficoll-Paque density gradient centrifugation. Total RNA was extracted with Trizol reagent, and quality was checked on an Agilent 2100 Bioanalyzer.

The sequence is built from TRBV30 and TRBJ2-1, with a weak D call of TRBD1 (5 bases match). The sequenced sample was blood. The TCR originated in a woman aged 25 to 45 with Graves' ophthalmopathy. The CDR3 reads CAWSMGRLHEQFF. The sequenced DNA: TGTGCCTGGAGTATGGGGCGGTTGCATGAGCAGTTCTTC. The reference TRBV30 and TRBJ2-1 proteins fill in what lies around the CDR3, so the full variable domain reads SQTIHQWPATLVQPVGSPLSLECTVEGTSNPNLYWYRQAAGRGLQLLFYSVGIGQISSEVPQNLSASRPQDRQFILSSKKLLLSDSGFYLCAWSMGRLHEQFFGPGTRLTVL.